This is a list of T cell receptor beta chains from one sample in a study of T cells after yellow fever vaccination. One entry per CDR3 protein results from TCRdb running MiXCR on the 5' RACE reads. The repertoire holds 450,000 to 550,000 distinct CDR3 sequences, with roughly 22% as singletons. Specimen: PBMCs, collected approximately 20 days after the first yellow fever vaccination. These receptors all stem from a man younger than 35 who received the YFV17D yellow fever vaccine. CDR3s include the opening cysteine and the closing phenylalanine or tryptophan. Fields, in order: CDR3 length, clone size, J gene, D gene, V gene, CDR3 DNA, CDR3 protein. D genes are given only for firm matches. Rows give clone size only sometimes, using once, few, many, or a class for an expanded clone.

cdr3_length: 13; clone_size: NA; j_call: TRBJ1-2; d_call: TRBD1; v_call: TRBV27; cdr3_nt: TGTGCCAGCAGGGGAACAGGGGGGTTATATCACGCCTTC; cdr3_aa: CASRGTGGLYHAF
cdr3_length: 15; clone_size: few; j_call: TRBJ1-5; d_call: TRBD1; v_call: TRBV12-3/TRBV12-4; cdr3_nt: TGTGCCAGCAGCTCGAGGGGACAGCTCAATCAGCCCCAGCATTTT; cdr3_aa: CASSSRGQLNQPQHF
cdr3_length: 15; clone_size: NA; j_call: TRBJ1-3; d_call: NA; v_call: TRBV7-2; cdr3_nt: TGTGCCAGCAGCGGTACCCGGGGGACTGGAAACACCATATATTTT; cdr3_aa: CASSGTRGTGNTIYF
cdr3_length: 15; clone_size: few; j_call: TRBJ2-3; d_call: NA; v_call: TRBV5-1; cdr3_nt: TGCGCCAGCACCTTGCTGGAGGCGGGTGAGGATACGCAGTATTTT; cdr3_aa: CASTLLEAGEDTQYF
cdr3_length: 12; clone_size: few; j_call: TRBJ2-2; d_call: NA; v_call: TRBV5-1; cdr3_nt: TGCGCCAGCAGCGCCTACCCCGGGGAGCTGTTTTTT; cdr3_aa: CASSAYPGELFF
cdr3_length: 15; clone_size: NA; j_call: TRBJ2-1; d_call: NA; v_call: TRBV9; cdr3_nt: TGTGCCAGCAGCCTTAACTCTATCTCCTACAATGAGCAGTTCTTC; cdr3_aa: CASSLNSISYNEQFF
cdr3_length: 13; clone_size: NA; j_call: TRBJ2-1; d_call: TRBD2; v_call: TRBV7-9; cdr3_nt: TGTGCCAGGGCATCGGGGGGTCGAAGTGAGCAGTTCTTC; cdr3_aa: CARASGGRSEQFF
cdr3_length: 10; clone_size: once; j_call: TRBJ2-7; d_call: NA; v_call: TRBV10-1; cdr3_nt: TGCGCCAGGCCCCGGGACGAGCAGTACTTC; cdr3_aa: CARPRDEQYF
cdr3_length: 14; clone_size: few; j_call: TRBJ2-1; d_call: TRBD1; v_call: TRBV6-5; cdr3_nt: TGTGCCAGCGTACTAGGGGGCCCCTACAATGAGCAGTTCTTC; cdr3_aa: CASVLGGPYNEQFF
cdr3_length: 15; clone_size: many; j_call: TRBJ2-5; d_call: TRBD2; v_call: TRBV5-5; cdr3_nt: TGTGCCAGCAGCCAGGGACTAGCGGTAGGAGAGACCCAGTACTTC; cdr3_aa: CASSQGLAVGETQYF
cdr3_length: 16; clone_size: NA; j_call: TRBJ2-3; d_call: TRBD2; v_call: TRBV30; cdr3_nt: TGTGCCTGGAGTACAAACTTAGCGGGGGGGCCAGATACGCAGTATTTT; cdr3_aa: CAWSTNLAGGPDTQYF
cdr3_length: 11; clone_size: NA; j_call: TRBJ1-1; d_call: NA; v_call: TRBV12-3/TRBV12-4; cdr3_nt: TGTGCCAGCAGTATGGGTTCTGAAGCTTTCTTT; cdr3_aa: CASSMGSEAFF
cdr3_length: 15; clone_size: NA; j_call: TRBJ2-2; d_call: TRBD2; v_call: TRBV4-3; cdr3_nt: TGCGCCAGCAGCGGGGAGGGGAAGAACACCGGGGAGCTGTTTTTT; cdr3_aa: CASSGEGKNTGELFF
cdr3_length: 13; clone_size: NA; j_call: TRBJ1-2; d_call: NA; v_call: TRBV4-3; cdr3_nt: TGCGCCAGCAGCCAAAGGGAAGCCTATGGCTACACCTTC; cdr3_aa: CASSQREAYGYTF
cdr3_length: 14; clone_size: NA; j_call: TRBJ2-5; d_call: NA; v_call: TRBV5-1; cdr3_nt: TGCGCCAGCAGCTCGGAGACAGCCACGGAGACCCAGTACTTC; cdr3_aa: CASSSETATETQYF
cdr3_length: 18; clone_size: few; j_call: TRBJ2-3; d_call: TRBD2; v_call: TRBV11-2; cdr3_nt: TGTGCCAGCAGCAAGGGGACTAGCGGGGGGGCCCACACAGATACGCAGTATTTT; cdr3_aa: CASSKGTSGGAHTDTQYF
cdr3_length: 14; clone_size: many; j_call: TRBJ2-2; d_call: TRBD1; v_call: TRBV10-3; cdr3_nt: TGTGCCATCTTAGGACAGGGCGGCACCGGGGAGCTGTTTTTT; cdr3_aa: CAILGQGGTGELFF
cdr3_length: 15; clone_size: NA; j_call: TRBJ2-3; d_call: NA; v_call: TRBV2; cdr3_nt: TGTGCCAGCAGTGTCGAGGGGGTAGGCACAGATACGCAGTATTTT; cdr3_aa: CASSVEGVGTDTQYF
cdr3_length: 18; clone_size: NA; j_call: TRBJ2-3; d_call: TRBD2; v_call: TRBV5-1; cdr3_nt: TGCGCCAGCAGCTCAAGCCCCCGACTAGCCCTCTCCACAGATACGCAGTATTTT; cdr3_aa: CASSSSPRLALSTDTQYF
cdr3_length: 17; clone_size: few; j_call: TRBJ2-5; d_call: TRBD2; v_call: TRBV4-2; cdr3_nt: TGTGCCAGCAGCCAAGAGCGGAGCGGGGGGTACCAAGAGACCCAGTACTTC; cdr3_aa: CASSQERSGGYQETQYF
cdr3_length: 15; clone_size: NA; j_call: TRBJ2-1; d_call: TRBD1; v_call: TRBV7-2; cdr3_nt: TGTGCCAGCAGCCGGACAGGGGGGGCCTACAATGAGCAGTTCTTC; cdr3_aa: CASSRTGGAYNEQFF
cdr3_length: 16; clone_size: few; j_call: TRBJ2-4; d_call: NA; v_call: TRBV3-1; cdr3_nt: TGTGCCAGCAGCCAGGGACTTCGCTTAGCCAAAAACATTCAGTACTTC; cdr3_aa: CASSQGLRLAKNIQYF
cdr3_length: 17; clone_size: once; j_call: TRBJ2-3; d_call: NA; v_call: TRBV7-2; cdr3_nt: TGTGCCAGCAGCGTCCTGGCGGGGCGGCGCTACGTGGATACGCAGTATTTT; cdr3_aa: CASSVLAGRRYVDTQYF
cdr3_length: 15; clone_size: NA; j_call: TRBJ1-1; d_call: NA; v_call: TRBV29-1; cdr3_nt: TGCAGCGTTGAATTTTCCCTAAGCCTAGGGACTGAAGCTTTCTTT; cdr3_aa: CSVEFSLSLGTEAFF
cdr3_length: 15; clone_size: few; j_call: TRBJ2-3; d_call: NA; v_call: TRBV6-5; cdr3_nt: TGTGCCAGCAGTTCACCGATCCCAACGAGAGATACGCAGTATTTT; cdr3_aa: CASSSPIPTRDTQYF
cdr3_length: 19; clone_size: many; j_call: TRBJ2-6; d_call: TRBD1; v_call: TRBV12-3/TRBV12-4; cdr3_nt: TGTGCCAGCAGTTTAGTGAACAACAGGGGGCGACGTGGGGCCAACGTCCTGACTTTC; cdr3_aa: CASSLVNNRGRRGANVLTF
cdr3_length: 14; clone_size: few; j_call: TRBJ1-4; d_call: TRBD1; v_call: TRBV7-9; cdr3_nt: TGTGCCAGCAGCTTTCAGGGGGCTGGGGAAAAACTGTTTTTT; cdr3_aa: CASSFQGAGEKLFF
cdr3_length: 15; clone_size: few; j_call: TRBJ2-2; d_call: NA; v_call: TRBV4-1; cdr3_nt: TGCGCCAGCAGAACAGGGCCTGCGGGCACCGGGGAGCTGTTTTTT; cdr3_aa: CASRTGPAGTGELFF